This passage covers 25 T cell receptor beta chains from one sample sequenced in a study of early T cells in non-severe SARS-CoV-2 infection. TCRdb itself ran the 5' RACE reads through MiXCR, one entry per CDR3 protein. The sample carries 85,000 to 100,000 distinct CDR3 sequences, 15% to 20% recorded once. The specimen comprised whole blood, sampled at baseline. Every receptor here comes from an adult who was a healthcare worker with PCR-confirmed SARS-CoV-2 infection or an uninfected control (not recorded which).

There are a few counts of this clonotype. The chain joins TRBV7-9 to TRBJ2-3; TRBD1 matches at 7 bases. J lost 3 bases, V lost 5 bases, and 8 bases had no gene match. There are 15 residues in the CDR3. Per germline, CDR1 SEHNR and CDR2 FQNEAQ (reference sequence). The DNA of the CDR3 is TGTGCCAGCAGCGAGACAGGGAGTTTGACAGATACGCAGTATTTT. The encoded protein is CASSETGSLTDTQYF.

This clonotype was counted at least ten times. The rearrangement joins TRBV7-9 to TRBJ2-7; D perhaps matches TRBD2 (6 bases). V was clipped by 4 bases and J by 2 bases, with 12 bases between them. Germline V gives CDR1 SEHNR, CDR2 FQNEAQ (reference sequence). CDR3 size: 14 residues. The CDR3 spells CASSSAGFAYEQYF. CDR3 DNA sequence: TGTGCCAGCAGCTCGGCGGGGTTCGCCTACGAGCAGTACTTC.

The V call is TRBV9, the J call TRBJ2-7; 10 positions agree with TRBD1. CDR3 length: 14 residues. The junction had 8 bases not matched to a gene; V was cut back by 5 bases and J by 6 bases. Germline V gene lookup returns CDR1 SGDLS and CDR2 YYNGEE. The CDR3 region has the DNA TGTGCCAGCAGTTCCACGGGACAGGGGCCCGAGCAGTACTTC. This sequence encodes CASSSTGQGPEQYF.

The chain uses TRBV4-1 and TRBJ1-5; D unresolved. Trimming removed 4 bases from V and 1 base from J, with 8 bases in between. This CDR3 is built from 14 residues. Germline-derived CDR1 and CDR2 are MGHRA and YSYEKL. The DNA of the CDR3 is TGCGCCAGCAGCCCCCCCCAGAGCAATCAGCCCCAGCATTTT. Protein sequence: CASSPPQSNQPQHF.

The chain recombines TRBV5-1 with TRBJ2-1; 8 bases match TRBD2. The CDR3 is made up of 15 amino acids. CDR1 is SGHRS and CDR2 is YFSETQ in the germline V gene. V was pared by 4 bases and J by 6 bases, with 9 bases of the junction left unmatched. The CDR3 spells CASSPGRAVSNEQFF. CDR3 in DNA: TGCGCCAGCAGCCCCGGGAGGGCCGTCTCCAATGAGCAGTTCTTC.

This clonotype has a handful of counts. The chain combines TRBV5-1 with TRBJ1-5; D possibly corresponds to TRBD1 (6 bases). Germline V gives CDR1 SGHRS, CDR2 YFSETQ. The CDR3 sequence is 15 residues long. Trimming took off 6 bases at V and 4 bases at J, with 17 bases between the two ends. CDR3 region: CASKVSGAPNQPQHF. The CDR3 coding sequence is TGCGCCAGCAAAGTTTCGGGGGCCCCGAATCAGCCCCAGCATTTT.

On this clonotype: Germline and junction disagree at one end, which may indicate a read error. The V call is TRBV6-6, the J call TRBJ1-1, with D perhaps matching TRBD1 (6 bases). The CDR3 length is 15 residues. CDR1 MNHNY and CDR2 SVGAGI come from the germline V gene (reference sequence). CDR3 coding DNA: TGTGCCAGCAGTTACGTGGACGGTTGGGACACTGAAGATTTCTTT. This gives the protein CASSYVDGWDTEDFF.

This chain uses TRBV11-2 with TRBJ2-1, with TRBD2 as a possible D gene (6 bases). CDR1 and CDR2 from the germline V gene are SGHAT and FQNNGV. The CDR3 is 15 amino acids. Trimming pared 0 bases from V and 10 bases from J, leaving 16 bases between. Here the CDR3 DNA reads TGTGCCAGCAGCTTAGAGGCGGGACCCCAACCAGAGCAGTTCTTC. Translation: CASSLEAGPQPEQFF.

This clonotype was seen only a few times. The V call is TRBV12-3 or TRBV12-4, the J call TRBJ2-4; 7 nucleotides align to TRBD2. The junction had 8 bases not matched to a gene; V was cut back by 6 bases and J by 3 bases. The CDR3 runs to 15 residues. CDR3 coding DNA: TGTGCCAGCAGGCCGGGGTGGGAGGGCAAAAACATTCAGTACTTC. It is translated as CASRPGWEGKNIQYF.

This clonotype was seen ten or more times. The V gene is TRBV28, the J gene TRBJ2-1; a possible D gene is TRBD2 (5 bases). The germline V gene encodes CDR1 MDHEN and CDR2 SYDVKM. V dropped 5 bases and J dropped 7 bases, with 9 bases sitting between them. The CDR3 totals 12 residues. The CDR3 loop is CASSGLINEQFF. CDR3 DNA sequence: TGTGCCAGCAGTGGACTTATTAATGAGCAGTTCTTC.

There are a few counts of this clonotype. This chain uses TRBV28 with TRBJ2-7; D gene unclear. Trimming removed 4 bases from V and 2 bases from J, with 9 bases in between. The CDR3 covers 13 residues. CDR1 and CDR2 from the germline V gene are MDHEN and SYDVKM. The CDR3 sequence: CASSSDTPYEQYF. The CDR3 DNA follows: TGTGCCAGCAGTTCAGACACCCCCTACGAGCAGTACTTC.

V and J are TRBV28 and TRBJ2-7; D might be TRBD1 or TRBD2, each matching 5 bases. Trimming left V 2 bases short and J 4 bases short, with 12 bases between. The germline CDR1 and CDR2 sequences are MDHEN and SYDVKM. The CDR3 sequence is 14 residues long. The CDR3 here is CASSLEGTEYEQYF. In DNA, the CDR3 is TGTGCCAGCAGTTTAGAAGGGACGGAATACGAGCAGTACTTC.

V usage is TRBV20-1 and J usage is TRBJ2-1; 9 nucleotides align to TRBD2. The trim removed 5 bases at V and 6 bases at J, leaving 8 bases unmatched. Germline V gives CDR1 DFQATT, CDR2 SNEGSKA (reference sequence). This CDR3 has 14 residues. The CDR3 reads CSAPLAGSGNEQFF. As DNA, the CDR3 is TGCAGTGCTCCTCTAGCGGGATCAGGCAATGAGCAGTTCTTC.

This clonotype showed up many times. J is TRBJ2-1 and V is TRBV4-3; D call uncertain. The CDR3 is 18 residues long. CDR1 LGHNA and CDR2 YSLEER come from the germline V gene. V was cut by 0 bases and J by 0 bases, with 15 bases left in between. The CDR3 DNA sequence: TGCGCCAGCAGCCAAGATGGTTTCGCGGAAAGCTCCTACAATGAGCAGTTCTTC. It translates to CASSQDGFAESSYNEQFF.

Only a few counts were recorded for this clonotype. The CDR3 loop reads CASSYGGRNTGELFF. In DNA, the CDR3 is TGTGCCAGCAGTTACGGCGGCAGAAACACCGGGGAGCTGTTTTTT. The chain carries TRBV6-2 or TRBV6-3 and TRBJ2-2; D is uncertain. CDR3 size: 15 residues. The V gene lost 2 bases and the J gene lost 2 bases, with 9 bases spanning the gap. Germline V gene data show CDR1 as MNHEY and CDR2 as SVGEGT.

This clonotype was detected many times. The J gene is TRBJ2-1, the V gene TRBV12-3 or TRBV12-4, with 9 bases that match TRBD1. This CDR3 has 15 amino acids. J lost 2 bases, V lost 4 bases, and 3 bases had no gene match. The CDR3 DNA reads TGTGCCAGCAGTTCAGGACAGGGGCCCTACAATGAGCAGTTCTTC. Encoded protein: CASSSGQGPYNEQFF.

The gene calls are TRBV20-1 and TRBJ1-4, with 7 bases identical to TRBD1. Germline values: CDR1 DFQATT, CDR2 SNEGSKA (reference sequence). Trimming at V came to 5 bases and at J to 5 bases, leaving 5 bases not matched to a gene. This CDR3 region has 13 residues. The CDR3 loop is CSARDRWNEKLFF. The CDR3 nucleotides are TGCAGTGCTCGGGACAGATGGAATGAAAAACTGTTTTTT.

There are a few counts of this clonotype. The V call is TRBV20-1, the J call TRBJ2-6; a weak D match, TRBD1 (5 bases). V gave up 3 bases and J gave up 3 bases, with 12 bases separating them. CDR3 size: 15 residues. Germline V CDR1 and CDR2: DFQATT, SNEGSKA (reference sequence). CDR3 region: CSARTVGLGANVLTF. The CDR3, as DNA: TGCAGTGCTAGGACAGTAGGCCTTGGGGCCAACGTCCTGACTTTC.

As DNA, the CDR3 is TGTGCCAGCAGTTACGTCCGGGGCGGGAGAGTTACCGGGGAGCTGTTTTTT. Translation gives CASSYVRGGRVTGELFF. V is TRBV6-5 and J is TRBJ2-2, with TRBD2 identical over 7 bases. With 2 bases clipped from V and 5 bases from J, the junction kept 11 bases outside the gene matches. The CDR3 loop spans 17 amino acids. Germline V CDR1 and CDR2: MNHEY, SVGAGI.

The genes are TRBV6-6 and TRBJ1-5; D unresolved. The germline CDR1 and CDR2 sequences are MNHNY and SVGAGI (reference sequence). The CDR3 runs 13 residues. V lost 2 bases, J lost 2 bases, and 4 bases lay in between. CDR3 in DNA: TGTGCCAGCAGTTACCCGGGCAATCAGCCCCAGCATTTT. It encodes CASSYPGNQPQHF.

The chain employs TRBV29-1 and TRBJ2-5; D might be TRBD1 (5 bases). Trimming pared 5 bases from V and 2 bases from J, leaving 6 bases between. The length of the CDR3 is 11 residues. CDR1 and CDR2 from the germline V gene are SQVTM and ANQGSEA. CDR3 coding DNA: TGCAGCGTTTCAGGGCAAGAGACCCAGTACTTC. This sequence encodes CSVSGQETQYF.

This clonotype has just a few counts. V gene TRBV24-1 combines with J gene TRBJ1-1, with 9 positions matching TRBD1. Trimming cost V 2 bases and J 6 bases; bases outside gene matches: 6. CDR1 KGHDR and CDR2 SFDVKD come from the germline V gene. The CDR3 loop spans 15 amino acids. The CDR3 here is CATSDSGQGISEAFF. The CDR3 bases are TGTGCCACCAGTGATTCGGGACAGGGTATCTCTGAAGCTTTCTTT.

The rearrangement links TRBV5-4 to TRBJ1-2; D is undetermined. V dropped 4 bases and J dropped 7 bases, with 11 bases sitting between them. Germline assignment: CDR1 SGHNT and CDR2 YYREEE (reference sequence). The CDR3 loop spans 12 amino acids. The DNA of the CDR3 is TGTGCCAGCAGCCCCCCGGACTCTGGCTACACCTTC. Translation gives CASSPPDSGYTF.

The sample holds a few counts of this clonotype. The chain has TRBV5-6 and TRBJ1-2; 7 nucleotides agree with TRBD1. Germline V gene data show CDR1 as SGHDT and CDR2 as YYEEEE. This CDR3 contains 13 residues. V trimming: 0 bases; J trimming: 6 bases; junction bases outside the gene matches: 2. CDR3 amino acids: CASSLATGHGYTF. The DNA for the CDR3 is TGTGCCAGCAGCTTGGCGACAGGGCATGGCTACACCTTC.

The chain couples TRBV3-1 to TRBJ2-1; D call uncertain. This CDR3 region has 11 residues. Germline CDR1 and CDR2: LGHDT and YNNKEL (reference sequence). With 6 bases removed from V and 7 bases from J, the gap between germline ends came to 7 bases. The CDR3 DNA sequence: TGTGCCAGCAGGAATTTAAATGAGCAGTTCTTC. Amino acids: CASRNLNEQFF.